These T cell receptor beta chains were read from a single sample in a study of shared clonotypes between healthy human individuals. The table came from immunoSEQ multiplex PCR; TCRdb's copy has only in-frame clones and leaves some out. The sample lists fewer than 850,000 clones, around 96% occurring once. The specimen sequenced was naive CD8+ T cells sorted from blood. Source of these receptors: a man under 40 in good health. Both conserved end residues are trimmed from each CDR3.

v_gene	j_gene	CDR3aa
TRBV7-2	TRBJ2-7	ASTADSYEQY
TRBV7-2	TRBJ2-7	ASSLFSGEQY
TRBV2	TRBJ2-3	ASSEPNSRQGSSTDTQY
TRBV9	TRBJ1-2	ASSVGV
TRBV6-5	TRBJ2-3	ASSRSGASTDTQY
TRBV19	TRBJ1-1	ASREGNTEAF
TRBV7-9	TRBJ2-2	ASSQPGNRYTGELF
TRBV7-9	TRBJ2-7	ASSLASGRIYEQY
TRBV7-9	TRBJ1-2	ASGTAIYGYT
TRBV25-1	TRBJ2-1	ASSELEGTLGSYNEQF
TRBV27	TRBJ2-1	ASSSYNLTSGRGRGQF
TRBV30	TRBJ1-1	AWSSNLRGMNTEAF
TRBV11-2	TRBJ2-1	ASSFGRTAGGETYNEQF
TRBV28	TRBJ2-5	ASRAQVSETQY
TRBV13	TRBJ2-2	ASSHGTSGNTGELF
TRBV5-6	TRBJ1-4	ASSLRGLSEKLF
TRBV7-7	TRBJ2-5	ASSLVDTGGETQY
TRBV10-3	TRBJ1-2	ATGTDFLTEGYT
TRBV2	TRBJ2-3	ASSATVGTSGRTFTDTQY
TRBV2	TRBJ2-3	ASSGLAGVTDTQY
TRBV27	TRBJ2-7	ASTSGYEQY
TRBV6-1	TRBJ2-7	ASSESPSSYEQY
TRBV28	TRBJ2-7	ASSFAGTSSYEQY
TRBV25-1	TRBJ2-1	ASSADVPFGTYNEQF
TRBV7-3	TRBJ2-3	ASSPGTVSTDTQY
TRBV27	TRBJ2-7	ASSLSPYEQY
TRBV6-5	TRBJ2-2	ASSSPLGQGGELF
TRBV29-1	TRBJ2-1	SVAGRRDSSYNEQF
TRBV27	TRBJ2-7	ASTDGYEQY
TRBV6-1	TRBJ1-1	ASGSGTMNTEAF
TRBV28	TRBJ2-3	ASSFRLTDTQY
TRBV9	TRBJ2-3	ASSVSGRDADTQY
TRBV13	TRBJ2-7	ASSLDSSGNYEQY
TRBV27	TRBJ1-2	ASSYTGGHYGYT
TRBV27	TRBJ2-1	ASSPTARNEQF
TRBV4-1	TRBJ2-1	ASTWTGELNEQF
TRBV7-9	TRBJ2-1	ASKILESSYNEQF
TRBV4-3	TRBJ2-2	ASSQAVLPNTGELF
TRBV28	TRBJ2-7	ASSSRDVGPGHEQY
TRBV6-1	TRBJ2-3	ASSEQEGRTQY
TRBV9	TRBJ2-1	ASAQGFVYNEQF
TRBV28	TRBJ2-5	ASCRLVIRQETQY
TRBV20-1	TRBJ2-7	SASWGEQY
TRBV7-9	TRBJ1-1	ASSNHGGETEAF
TRBV9	TRBJ2-5	ASSEWDREETQY
TRBV11-1	TRBJ2-2	ASSLYVAGELF